The 9 T cell receptor beta chains in this list originate from one sample, sequenced in a study of shared clonotypes between healthy human individuals. Generated by immunoSEQ multiplex PCR, the TCRdb table keeps only in-frame clones and is missing some. Here the sample spans 780,000 or so clones, about two thirds being singletons. Sequenced material: memory CD4+ T cells sorted from blood. Subset defined: CD45RA-negative fraction. These receptor sequences come from a woman under 40 in good health.

Here the CDR3 DNA reads TGTGCCAGCAGCGTCGGACAGGGGCGGATGAACACTGAAGCTTTCTTT. The encoded protein is CASSVGQGRMNTEAFF. The V gene is TRBV7-9, the J gene TRBJ1-1; 9 nucleotides agree with TRBD1. Trimming at V came to 5 bases and at J to 0 bases, leaving 7 bases not matched to a gene. The CDR3 consists of 16 residues. Germline V gene sequence: CDR1 SEHNR, CDR2 FQNEAQ (reference sequence).

V and J are TRBV10-3 and TRBJ2-7; 9 bases fit TRBD2. The germline CDR1 and CDR2 sequences are ENHRY and SYGVKD. The CDR3 is made up of 18 amino acids. After removal of 0 bases from V and 2 bases from J, the junction contained 11 bases not matched to a gene. In DNA form, the CDR3 reads TGTGCCATCAGTGAGTCTTCTCAGGGGAGCGGGAGGCCCTACGAGCAGTACTTC. Translated, it gives CAISESSQGSGRPYEQYF.

J is TRBJ2-7 and V is TRBV11-2, with D maybe TRBD2 (6 bases). The CDR3 has 14 amino acids. Germline CDR1 SGHAT, CDR2 FQNNGV. V lost 1 base, J lost 3 bases, and 10 bases lay in between. The CDR3 loop reads CASSLAGLNYEQYF. The CDR3 DNA reads TGTGCCAGCAGCTTAGCGGGACTCAACTACGAGCAGTACTTC.

The V gene is TRBV18, the J gene TRBJ1-3; 8 nucleotides match TRBD1. Germline V CDR1 and CDR2: KGHSH, LQKENI. This CDR3 comprises 13 residues. J gave up 8 bases and V 3 bases, and 3 bases lay outside the gene matches. The CDR3 region is CASSPGTGDTIYF. In DNA, the CDR3 is TGTGCCAGCTCACCCGGGACAGGTGACACCATATATTTT.

Written as DNA, the CDR3 is TGTGCCAGCAGCTTATCCCCCATGAACACTGAAGCTTTCTTT. It specifies CASSLSPMNTEAFF. The gene calls are TRBV7-3 and TRBJ1-1; D unresolved. This CDR3 contains 14 residues. Trimming cost V 2 bases and J 0 bases, with 7 bases left between them. Germline V gene sequence: CDR1 SGHTA, CDR2 FQGTGA.

This clone came up a few times. V usage is TRBV28 and J usage is TRBJ1-2, with D maybe TRBD1 (6 bases). The CDR3 sequence is 14 residues long. The germline V gene has CDR1 MDHEN and CDR2 SYDVKM. Trimming removed 7 bases at V and 2 bases at J, with 14 bases between. The CDR3 coding sequence is TGTGCCAGCACCCGGGGACAAACAAACTATGGCTACACCTTC. Translating gives CASTRGQTNYGYTF.

The gene calls are TRBV25-1 and TRBJ1-1; 11 nucleotides align to TRBD1. CDR1 is MGHDK and CDR2 is SYGVNS in the germline V gene. V shed 1 base and J 4 bases; nucleotides not matched to a gene: 5. This CDR3 comprises 16 residues. The CDR3 nucleotides read TGTGCCAGCAGTGAATGGGGGGGACAGGGGGTCACTGAAGCTTTCTTT. Its translation is CASSEWGGQGVTEAFF.

The chain uses TRBV7-8 and TRBJ1-3; D uncertain. Germline V gene sequence: CDR1 SGHVS, CDR2 FQNEAQ. The CDR3 extends over 15 amino acids. V was pared by 2 bases and J by 0 bases, with 8 bases between. CDR3 DNA: TGTGCCAGCAGCTTAAAACCCGTCTCTGGAAACACCATATATTTT. As protein: CASSLKPVSGNTIYF.

The V and J genes are TRBV7-2 and TRBJ1-1, with unresolved D. V was clipped by 5 bases and J by 5 bases, with 15 bases between them. This CDR3 is built from 14 residues. Germline CDR1 and CDR2: SGHTA and FQGNSA. DNA for the CDR3: TGTGCCAGCAGCCCTCACGCGAGTGGGACTGAAGCTTTCTTT. Its translation: CASSPHASGTEAFF.